Shown below are 3 T cell receptor beta chains from a single sample sequenced in a study of regulatory T cells in long-lasting Graves disease. Stated time point: newly diagnosed GD, antithyroid drugs for less than 3 months. The TCR library was made from RNA that had been extracted from PBMCs in TRIzol. Arm-PCR of CDR3 regions and iRepertoire HTBI primers were the basis on which TCR beta libraries were built. TCRdb processed the multiplex PCR reads anew with MiXCR; each CDR3 protein has one entry. The data contain 450,000 to 500,000 distinct CDR3 sequences, 16% of them singletons. This sample was shared with a second study, whose subject was T cells in Graves' hyperthyroidism and ophthalmopathy.

This specimen consisted of peripheral blood mononuclear cells (PBMCs), obtained at new diagnosis, from a patient treated with antithyroid drugs. These receptors all stem from a man aged 40-55 years with Graves disease.

This clonotype was seen repeatedly, ten times or more. The CDR3 here is CASSLQGRENGYTF. The DNA of the CDR3 is TGTGCCAGCAGTTTACAGGGCAGAGAAAATGGCTACACCTTC. The chain joins TRBV28 to TRBJ1-2; possible D gene TRBD1, 5 bases. The V end lost 2 bases, the J end lost 6 bases, and 13 bases lay between the germline ends. This CDR3 is built from 14 residues. In germline, CDR1 is MDHEN, CDR2 SYDVKM.

This clonotype was seen only a few times. This chain uses TRBV4-2 with TRBJ1-4; D is uncertain. Trimming removed 0 bases at V and 0 bases at J, with 8 bases between. The CDR3 has 16 residues. Germline V CDR1 and CDR2: LGHNA, YNFKEQ. CDR3 nucleotide sequence: TGTGCCAGCAGCCAAGAGGCCACTCCAACTAATGAAAAACTGTTTTTT. This translates into CASSQEATPTNEKLFF.

This clonotype showed up many times. This chain uses TRBV29-1 with TRBJ1-2, with D unresolved. Trimming pared 6 bases from V and 3 bases from J, leaving 11 bases between. Germline V lookup: CDR1 SQVTM, CDR2 ANQGSEA. The CDR3 loop spans 12 amino acids. The DNA of the CDR3 is TGCAGCGTCCTCGGCGGGGACTATGGCTACACCTTC. This codes for CSVLGGDYGYTF. The variable domain in full, with the rest retrieved from reference TRBV29-1 and TRBJ1-2, is SAVISQKPSRDICQRGTSLTIQCQVDSQVTMMFWYRQQPGQSLTLIATANQGSEATYESGFVIDKFPISRPNLTFSTLTVSNMSPEDSSIYLCSVLGGDYGYTFGSGTRLTVV.